Listed here are 10 T cell receptor beta chains from one sample, sequenced in a study of T cells in localized non-small cell lung cancer. Assay: immunoSEQ multiplex PCR; the TCRdb copy retains only in-frame clones and omits some. The table shows 2,800 or so clones, with around a third occurring only once. The material sequenced was normal lung tissue next to the tumor, taken before any cancer treatment. Every receptor here comes from a man between 40 and 69 years old with stage I lung adenocarcinoma.

This chain joins TRBV11-3 and TRBJ2-7; TRBD1 might be the D (6 bases). From germline, CDR1 is SGHNT and CDR2 YENEEA. V was cut by 5 bases and J by 1 base, with 12 bases left in between. There are 14 residues in the CDR3. The CDR3 protein is CASSPTTGSYEQYF. CDR3 in DNA: TGTGCCAGCAGCCCAACAACAGGGTCCTACGAGCAGTACTTC.

The chain combines TRBV19 with TRBJ2-1; the match to TRBD2 covers 14 bases. V shed 9 bases, J shed 10 bases, and the junction held 5 bases outside the gene matches. The CDR3 sequence is 13 residues long. Germline loops: CDR1 LNHDA, CDR2 SQIVND (reference sequence). The CDR3 nucleotides read TGTGCCAGCAAGACTAGCGGGGGGGTAGAGCAGTTCTTC. This encodes CASKTSGGVEQFF.

The CDR3 DNA is TGTGCCTGGGGGGGACAGTCAAACACTGAAGCTTTCTTT. Its translation: CAWGGQSNTEAFF. The chain combines TRBV30 with TRBJ1-1, with 7 bases aligning to TRBD1. This CDR3 region has 13 residues. CDR1 is GTSNPN and CDR2 is SVGIG in the germline V gene (reference sequence). Losses at the gene ends were 5 bases for V and 2 bases for J; bases not matched to a gene: 5.

The chain has TRBV19 and TRBJ2-7, with D perhaps being TRBD1 or TRBD2 (5 bases each). The CDR3 loop spans 15 amino acids. Germline values: CDR1 LNHDA, CDR2 SQIVND (reference sequence). V was clipped by 6 bases and J by 2 bases, with 17 bases between them. CDR3 bases: TGTGCCAGTAGCAGCGTAGAGGGGATGGCCTACGAGCAGTACTTC. Protein: CASSSVEGMAYEQYF.

This chain connects TRBV30 to TRBJ2-7; 8 nucleotides align to TRBD1. CDR1 is GTSNPN, CDR2 SVGIG, per germline (reference sequence). The ends lost 4 bases at V and 3 bases at J; junction bases unmatched: 5. This CDR3 has 13 residues. In DNA, the CDR3 is TGTGCCTGGACCATCGACAGGGGCTACGAGCAGTACTTC. It translates to CAWTIDRGYEQYF.

The chain recombines TRBV28 with TRBJ2-1; 8 positions match TRBD2. The CDR3 extends over 13 amino acids. Germline CDR1 MDHEN, CDR2 SYDVKM. J was trimmed by 7 bases and V by 6 bases; bases with no gene match: 5. CDR3 region: CASRGTRRNEQFF. DNA for the CDR3: TGTGCCAGCAGGGGGACTAGACGTAATGAGCAGTTCTTC. The variable domain in full, with the rest retrieved from reference TRBV28 and TRBJ2-1, is DVKVTQSSRYLVKRTGEKVFLECVQDMDHENMFWYRQDPGLGLRLIYFSYDVKMKEKGDIPEGYSVSREKKERFSLILESASTNQTSMYLCASRGTRRNEQFFGPGTRLTVL.

This clone was seen only a few times. The chain links TRBV6-8 to TRBJ2-7; no clear D gene. The V gene's germline CDR1 is MNHGY and CDR2 SAAAGT. The CDR3 contains 15 residues. V shed 4 bases and J shed 0 bases, with 13 bases lying between them. For the CDR3, the DNA is TGTGCCAGCAGTTCCCGGACCAAAAGCTCCTACGAGCAGTACTTC. Protein: CASSSRTKSSYEQYF.

The rearrangement uses TRBV19 and TRBJ1-3; no clear D gene. The CDR3 is made up of 16 amino acids. V was clipped by 6 bases and J by 0 bases, with 15 bases between them. Germline lookup yields CDR1 LNHDA and CDR2 SQIVND (reference sequence). The CDR3 DNA sequence: TGTGCCAGTAGCCGTCGGACCGGGTTCTCTGGAAACACCATATATTTT. Amino acids: CASSRRTGFSGNTIYF.

This clone was counted once. J is TRBJ2-5 and V is TRBV28; TRBD2 matches 9 bases. With V trimmed by 3 bases and J by 4 bases, 6 bases remained unmatched. Germline CDR1 and CDR2: MDHEN and SYDVKM. The CDR3 loop spans 15 amino acids. The CDR3 spells CASSLISGSGETQYF. The CDR3 nucleotides read TGTGCCAGCAGTTTGATTAGCGGGAGTGGAGAGACCCAGTACTTC.

V is TRBV9 and J is TRBJ2-1; unclear D gene. This CDR3 comprises 14 residues. Germline CDR1 is SGDLS and CDR2 is YYNGEE. Trimming removed 4 bases from V and 9 bases from J, with 17 bases in between. This CDR3 is CASSSPEMVREQFF. CDR3 DNA: TGTGCCAGCAGCTCACCCGAGATGGTCCGTGAGCAGTTCTTC.